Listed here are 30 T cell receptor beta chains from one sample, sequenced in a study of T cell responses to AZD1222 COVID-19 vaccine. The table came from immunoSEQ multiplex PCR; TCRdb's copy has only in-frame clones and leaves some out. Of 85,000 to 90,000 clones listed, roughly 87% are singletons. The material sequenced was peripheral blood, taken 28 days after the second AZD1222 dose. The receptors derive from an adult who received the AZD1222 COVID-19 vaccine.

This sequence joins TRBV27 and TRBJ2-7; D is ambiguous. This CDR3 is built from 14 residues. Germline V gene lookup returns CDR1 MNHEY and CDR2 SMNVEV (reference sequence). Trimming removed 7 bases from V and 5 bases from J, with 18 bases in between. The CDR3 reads CASIPTTGLDEQYF. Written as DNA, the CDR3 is TGTGCCAGCATTCCTACGACGGGCTTGGACGAGCAGTACTTC.

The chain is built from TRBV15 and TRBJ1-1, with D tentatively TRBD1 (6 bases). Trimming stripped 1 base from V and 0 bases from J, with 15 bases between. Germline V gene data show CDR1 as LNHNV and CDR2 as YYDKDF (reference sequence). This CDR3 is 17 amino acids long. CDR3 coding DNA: TGTGCCACCAGCAGAGGGGGGCGGAAATTTATGAACACTGAAGCTTTCTTT. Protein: CATSRGGRKFMNTEAFF.

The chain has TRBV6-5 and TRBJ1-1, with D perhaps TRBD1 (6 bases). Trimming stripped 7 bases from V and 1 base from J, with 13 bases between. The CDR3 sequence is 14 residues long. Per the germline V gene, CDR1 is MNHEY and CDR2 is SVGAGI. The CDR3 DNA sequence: TGTGCCAGCACCCACCCGGGACAGAACACTGAAGCTTTCTTT. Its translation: CASTHPGQNTEAFF.

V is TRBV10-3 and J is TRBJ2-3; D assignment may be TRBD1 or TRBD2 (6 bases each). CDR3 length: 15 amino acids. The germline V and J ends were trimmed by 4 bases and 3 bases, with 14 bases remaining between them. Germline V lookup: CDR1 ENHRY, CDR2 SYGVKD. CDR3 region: CAISGLPGATDTQYF. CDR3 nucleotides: TGTGCCATCAGTGGGTTGCCGGGGGCTACAGATACGCAGTATTTT.

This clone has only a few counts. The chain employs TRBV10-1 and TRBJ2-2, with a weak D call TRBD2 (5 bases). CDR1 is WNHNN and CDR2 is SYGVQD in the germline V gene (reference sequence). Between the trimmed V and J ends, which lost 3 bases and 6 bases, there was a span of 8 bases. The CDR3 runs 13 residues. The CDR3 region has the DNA TGCGCCAGCAGTGATTCCGGGGCCGGGGAGCTGTTTTTT. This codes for CASSDSGAGELFF.

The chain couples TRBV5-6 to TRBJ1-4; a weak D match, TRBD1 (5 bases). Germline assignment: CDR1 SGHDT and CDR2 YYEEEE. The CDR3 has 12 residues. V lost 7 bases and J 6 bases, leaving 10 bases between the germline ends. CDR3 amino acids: CASRRGDEKLFF. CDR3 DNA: TGTGCCAGCCGGCGGGGGGATGAAAAACTGTTTTTT. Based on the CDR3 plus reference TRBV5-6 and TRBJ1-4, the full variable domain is DAGVTQSPTHLIKTRGQQVTLRCSPKSGHDTVSWYQQALGQGPQFIFQYYEEEERQRGNFPDRFSGHQFPNYSSELNVNALLLGDSALYLCASRRGDEKLFFGSGTQLSVL.

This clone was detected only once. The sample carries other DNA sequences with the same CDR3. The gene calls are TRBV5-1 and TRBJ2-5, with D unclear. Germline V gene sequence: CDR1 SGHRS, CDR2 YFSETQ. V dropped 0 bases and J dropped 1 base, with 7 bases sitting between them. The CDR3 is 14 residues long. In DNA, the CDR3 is TGCGCCAGCAGCTTGGTTGGCAGCCAAGAGACCCAGTACTTC. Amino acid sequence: CASSLVGSQETQYF.

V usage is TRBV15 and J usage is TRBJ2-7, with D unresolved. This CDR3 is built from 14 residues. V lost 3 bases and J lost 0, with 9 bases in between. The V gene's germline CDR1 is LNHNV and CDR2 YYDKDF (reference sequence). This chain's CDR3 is CATSRERNSYEQYF. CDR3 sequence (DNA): TGTGCCACCAGCAGGGAGCGAAACTCCTACGAGCAGTACTTC.

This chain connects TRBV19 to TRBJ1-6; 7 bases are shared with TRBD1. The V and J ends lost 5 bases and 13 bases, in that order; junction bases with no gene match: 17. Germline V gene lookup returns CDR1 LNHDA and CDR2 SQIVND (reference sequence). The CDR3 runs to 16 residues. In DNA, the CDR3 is TGTGCCAGTAGTGTATCAGGGGGAGAATTCGGTCTCCCCCTCCACTTT. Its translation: CASSVSGGEFGLPLHF. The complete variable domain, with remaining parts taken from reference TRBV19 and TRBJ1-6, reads DGGITQSPKYLFRKEGQNVTLSCEQNLNHDAMYWYRQDPGQGLRLIYYSQIVNDFQKGDIAEGYSVSREKKESFPLTVTSAQKNPTAFYLCASSVSGGEFGLPLHFGNGTRLTVT.

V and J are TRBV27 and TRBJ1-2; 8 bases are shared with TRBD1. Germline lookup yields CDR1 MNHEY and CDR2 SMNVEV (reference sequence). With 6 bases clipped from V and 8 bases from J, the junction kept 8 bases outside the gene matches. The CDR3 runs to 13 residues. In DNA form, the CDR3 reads TGTGCCAGCAGCTCGGGACAGGTCTTCGGCTACACCTTC. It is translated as CASSSGQVFGYTF.

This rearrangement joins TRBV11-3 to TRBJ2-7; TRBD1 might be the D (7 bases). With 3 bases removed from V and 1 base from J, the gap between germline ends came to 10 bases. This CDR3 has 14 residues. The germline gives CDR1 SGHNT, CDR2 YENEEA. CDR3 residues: CASSLGGQSYEQYF. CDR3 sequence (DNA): TGTGCCAGCAGCTTGGGGGGACAGTCCTACGAGCAGTACTTC. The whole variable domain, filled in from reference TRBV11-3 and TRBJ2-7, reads EAGVVQSPRYKIIEKKQPVAFWCNPISGHNTLYWYLQNLGQGPELLIRYENEEAVDDSQLPKDRFSAERLKGVDSTLKIQPAELGDSAVYLCASSLGGQSYEQYFGPGTRLTVT.

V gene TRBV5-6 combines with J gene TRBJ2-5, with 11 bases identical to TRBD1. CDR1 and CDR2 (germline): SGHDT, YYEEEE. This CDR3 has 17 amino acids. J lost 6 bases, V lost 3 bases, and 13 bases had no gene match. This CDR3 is CASSSRGWTGGAKTQYF. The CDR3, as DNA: TGTGCCAGCAGCTCCCGAGGCTGGACAGGGGGCGCAAAGACCCAGTACTTC. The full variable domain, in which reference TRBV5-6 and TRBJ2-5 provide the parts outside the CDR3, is DAGVTQSPTHLIKTRGQQVTLRCSPKSGHDTVSWYQQALGQGPQFIFQYYEEEERQRGNFPDRFSGHQFPNYSSELNVNALLLGDSALYLCASSSRGWTGGAKTQYFGPGTRLLVL.

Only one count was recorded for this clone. DNA for the CDR3: TGTGCCAGCAGCAGCCCGGGACAGGGATCCCTCTCCTATGGCTACACCTTC. Translated: CASSSPGQGSLSYGYTF. The chain couples TRBV5-4 to TRBJ1-2, with 9 bases fitting TRBD1. V shed 4 bases, J shed 4 bases, and the junction held 14 bases outside the gene matches. This CDR3 is 17 amino acids long. The V gene's germline CDR1 is SGHNT and CDR2 YYREEE (reference sequence).

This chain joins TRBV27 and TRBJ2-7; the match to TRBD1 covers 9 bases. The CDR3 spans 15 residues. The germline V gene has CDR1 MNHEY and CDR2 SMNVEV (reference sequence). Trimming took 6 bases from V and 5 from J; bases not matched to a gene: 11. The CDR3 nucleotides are TGTGCCAGCAGACCAACCCGGGACAGGGCCCACGAGCAGTACGTC. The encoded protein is CASRPTRDRAHEQYV.

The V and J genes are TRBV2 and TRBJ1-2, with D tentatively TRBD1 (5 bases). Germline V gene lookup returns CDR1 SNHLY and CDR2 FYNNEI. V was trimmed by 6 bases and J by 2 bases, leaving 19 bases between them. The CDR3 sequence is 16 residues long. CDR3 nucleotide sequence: TGTGCCAGCAGACTAGAACGGACGCGGGGGAACTATGGCTACACCTTC. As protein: CASRLERTRGNYGYTF.

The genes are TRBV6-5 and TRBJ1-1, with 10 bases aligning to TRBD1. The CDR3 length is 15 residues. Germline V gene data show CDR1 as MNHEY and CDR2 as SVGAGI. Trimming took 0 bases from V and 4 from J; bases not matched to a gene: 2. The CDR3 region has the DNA TGTGCCAGCAGTTACTCAAGGACAGGGGGCACTGAAGCTTTCTTT. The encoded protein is CASSYSRTGGTEAFF.

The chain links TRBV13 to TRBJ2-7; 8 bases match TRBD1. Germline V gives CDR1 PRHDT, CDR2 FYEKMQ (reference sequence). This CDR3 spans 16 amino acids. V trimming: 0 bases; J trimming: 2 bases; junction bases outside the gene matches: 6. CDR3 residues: CASSLGPGTGAYEQYF. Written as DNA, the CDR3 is TGTGCCAGCAGCTTAGGCCCGGGGACAGGAGCCTACGAGCAGTACTTC. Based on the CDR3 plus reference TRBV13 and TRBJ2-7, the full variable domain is AAGVIQSPRHLIKEKRETATLKCYPIPRHDTVYWYQQGPGQDPQFLISFYEKMQSDKGSIPDRFSAQQFSDYHSELNMSSLELGDSALYFCASSLGPGTGAYEQYFGPGTRLTVT.

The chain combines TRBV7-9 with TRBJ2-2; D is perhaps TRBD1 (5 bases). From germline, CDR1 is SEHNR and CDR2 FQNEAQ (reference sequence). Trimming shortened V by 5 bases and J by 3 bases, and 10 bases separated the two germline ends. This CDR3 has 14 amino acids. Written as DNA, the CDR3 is TGTGCCAGCAGCGAAACAGGTGACACCGGGGAGCTGTTTTTT. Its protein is CASSETGDTGELFF.

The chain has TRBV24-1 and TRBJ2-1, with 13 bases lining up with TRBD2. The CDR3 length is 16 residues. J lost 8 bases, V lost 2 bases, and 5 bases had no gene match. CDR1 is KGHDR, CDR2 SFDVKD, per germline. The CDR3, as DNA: TGTGCCACCAGTGATTCGGGACTAGCGGGGACGGATGAGCAGTTCTTC. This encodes CATSDSGLAGTDEQFF.

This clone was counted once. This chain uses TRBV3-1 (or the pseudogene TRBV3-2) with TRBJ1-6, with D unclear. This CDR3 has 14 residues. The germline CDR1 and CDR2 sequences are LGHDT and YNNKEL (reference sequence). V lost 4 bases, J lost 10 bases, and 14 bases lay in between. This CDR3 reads CASSLGRAPSPLHF. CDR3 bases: TGTGCCAGCAGCCTCGGGAGGGCCCCCTCACCCCTCCACTTT.

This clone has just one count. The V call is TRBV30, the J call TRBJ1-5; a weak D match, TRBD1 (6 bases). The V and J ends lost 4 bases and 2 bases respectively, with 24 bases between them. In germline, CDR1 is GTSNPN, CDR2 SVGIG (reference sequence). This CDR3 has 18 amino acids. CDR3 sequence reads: CAWNSLNRALRGNQPQHF. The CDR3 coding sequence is TGTGCCTGGAACTCACTGAACAGGGCTTTGCGTGGCAATCAGCCCCAGCATTTT.

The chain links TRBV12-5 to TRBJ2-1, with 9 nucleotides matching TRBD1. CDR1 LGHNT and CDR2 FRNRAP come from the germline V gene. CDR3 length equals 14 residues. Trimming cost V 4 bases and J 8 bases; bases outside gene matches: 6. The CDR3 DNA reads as TGTGCTAGTGGTTCCCCAAGGACAGGGGATGAGCAGTTCTTC. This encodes CASGSPRTGDEQFF.

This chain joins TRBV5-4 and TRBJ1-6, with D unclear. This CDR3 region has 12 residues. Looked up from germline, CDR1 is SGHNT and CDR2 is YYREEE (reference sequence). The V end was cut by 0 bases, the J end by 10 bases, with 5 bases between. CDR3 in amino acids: CASSLADSPLHF. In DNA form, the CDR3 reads TGTGCCAGCAGCTTGGCCGACTCACCCCTCCACTTT.

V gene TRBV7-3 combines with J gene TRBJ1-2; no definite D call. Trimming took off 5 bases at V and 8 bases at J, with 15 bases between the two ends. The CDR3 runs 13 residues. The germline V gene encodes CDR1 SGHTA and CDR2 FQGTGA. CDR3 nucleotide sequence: TGTGCCAGCAGCGATCTGATGAGGTCGGGCTACACCTTC. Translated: CASSDLMRSGYTF.

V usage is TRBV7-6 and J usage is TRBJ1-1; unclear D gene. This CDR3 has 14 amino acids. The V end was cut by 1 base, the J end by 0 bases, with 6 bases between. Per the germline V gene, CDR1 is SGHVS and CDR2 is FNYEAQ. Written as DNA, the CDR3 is TGTGCCAGCAGCTTAGAGTCGGTGAACACTGAAGCTTTCTTT. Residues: CASSLESVNTEAFF.

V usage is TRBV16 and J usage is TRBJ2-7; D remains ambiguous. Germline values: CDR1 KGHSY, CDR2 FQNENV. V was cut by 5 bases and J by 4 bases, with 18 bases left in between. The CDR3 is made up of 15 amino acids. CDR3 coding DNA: TGTGCCAGCAGCTCTGGTCTACGTGACGGATACGAGCAGTACTTC. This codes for CASSSGLRDGYEQYF.

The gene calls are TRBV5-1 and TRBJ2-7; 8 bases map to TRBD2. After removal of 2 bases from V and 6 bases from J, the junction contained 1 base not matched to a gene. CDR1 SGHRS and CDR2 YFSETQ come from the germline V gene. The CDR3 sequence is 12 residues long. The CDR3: CASSFAGGEQYV. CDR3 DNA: TGCGCCAGCAGCTTTGCGGGGGGCGAGCAGTACGTC.

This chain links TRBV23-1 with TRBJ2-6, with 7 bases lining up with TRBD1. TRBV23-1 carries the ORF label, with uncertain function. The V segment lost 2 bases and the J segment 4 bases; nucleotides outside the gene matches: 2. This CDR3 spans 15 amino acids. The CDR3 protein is CASSQGTVGANVLTF. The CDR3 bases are TGCGCCAGCAGTCAAGGGACAGTGGGGGCCAACGTCCTGACTTTC.

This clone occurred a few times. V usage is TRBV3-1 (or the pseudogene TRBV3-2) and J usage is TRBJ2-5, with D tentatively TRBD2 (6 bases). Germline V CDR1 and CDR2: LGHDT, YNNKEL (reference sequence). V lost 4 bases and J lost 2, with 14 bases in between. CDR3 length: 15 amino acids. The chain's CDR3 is CASSPGWREQETQYF. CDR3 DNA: TGTGCCAGCAGCCCAGGGTGGCGGGAACAAGAGACCCAGTACTTC.

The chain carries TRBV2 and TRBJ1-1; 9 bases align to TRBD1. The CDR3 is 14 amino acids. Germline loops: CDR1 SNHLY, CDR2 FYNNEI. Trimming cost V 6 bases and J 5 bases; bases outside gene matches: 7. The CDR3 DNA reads TGTGCCAGCAGGGCGACAGGGGGATGGACTGAAGCTTTCTTT. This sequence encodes CASRATGGWTEAFF.